These 23 T cell receptor beta chains came from one sample sequenced in a study of T cell responses to AZD1222 COVID-19 vaccine. Using immunoSEQ multiplex PCR, the repertoire was profiled, and TCRdb retains in-frame clones only, with some absent. The sample records about 200,000 clones, approximately 90% being singletons. This material consisted of peripheral blood, taken 28 days after the second AZD1222 dose. Receptors originate from an adult who received the AZD1222 COVID-19 vaccine.

The CDR3 DNA reads TGCGCCAGCAGCCAAGGAGGGCATTACGAGCAGTACTTC. Translated: CASSQGGHYEQYF. The chain links TRBV4-1 to TRBJ2-7; a possible D gene is TRBD2 (5 bases). CDR1 is MGHRA, CDR2 YSYEKL, per germline. V was cut by 1 base and J by 4 bases, with 8 bases left in between. This CDR3 has 13 amino acids.

V usage is TRBV3-1 (or the pseudogene TRBV3-2) and J usage is TRBJ1-1, with D hard to call. Per the germline V gene, CDR1 is LGHDT and CDR2 is YNNKEL (reference sequence). The CDR3 covers 11 residues. Trimming took 3 bases from V and 12 from J, leaving 11 bases between them. The CDR3 sequence is CASSHGESSFF. In DNA, the CDR3 is TGTGCCAGCAGCCATGGGGAAAGCTCTTTCTTT.

The chain couples TRBV5-1 to TRBJ2-7; D possibly corresponds to TRBD1 (6 bases). The CDR3 extends over 13 amino acids. The germline V and J ends were trimmed by 4 bases and 4 bases, with 12 bases remaining between them. Germline CDR1 SGHRS, CDR2 YFSETQ. The CDR3 here is CASSSRGEYEQYF. CDR3 bases: TGCGCCAGCAGCAGCAGGGGAGAATACGAGCAGTACTTC.

V usage is TRBV19 and J usage is TRBJ2-3; 16 positions agree with TRBD2. The CDR3 sequence is 17 residues long. V lost 8 bases to trimming and J lost 4 bases; unmatched junction nucleotides: 9. From germline, CDR1 is LNHDA and CDR2 SQIVND (reference sequence). CDR3 DNA sequence: TGTGCCAGTGGAGATCCGGGACTAGCGGGAGGGCCAGATACGCAGTATTTT. Translating it yields CASGDPGLAGGPDTQYF.

The chain joins TRBV7-9 to TRBJ1-1, with D hard to call. V lost 1 base and J 0 bases, leaving 6 bases between the germline ends. The CDR3 sequence is 14 residues long. CDR1 is SEHNR and CDR2 is FQNEAQ in the germline V gene (reference sequence). The CDR3 coding sequence is TGTGCCAGCAGCTTAGTGTTGGTGAACACTGAAGCTTTCTTT. Translating it yields CASSLVLVNTEAFF.

This clone appeared a few times. This rearrangement joins TRBV5-1 to TRBJ2-7; D might be TRBD1 (5 bases). Germline CDR1 SGHRS, CDR2 YFSETQ. V dropped 0 bases and J dropped 6 bases, with 13 bases sitting between them. This CDR3 comprises 14 residues. CDR3 amino acids: CASSLEGAWGEQYF. DNA for the CDR3: TGCGCCAGCAGCTTGGAAGGGGCTTGGGGCGAGCAGTACTTC.

This sequence joins TRBV6-5 and TRBJ1-4, with 8 bases fitting TRBD1. The CDR3 runs to 15 residues. Germline CDR1 is MNHEY and CDR2 is SVGAGI. V was pared by 2 bases and J by 8 bases, with 7 bases of the junction left unmatched. This CDR3 is CASSYRQGRKEKLFF. The CDR3 nucleotides are TGTGCCAGCAGTTACCGACAGGGGCGTAAGGAAAAACTGTTTTTT.

The genes are TRBV28 and TRBJ2-5, with 9 positions matching TRBD1. The CDR3 consists of 14 residues. Germline assignment: CDR1 MDHEN and CDR2 SYDVKM. V gave up 0 bases and J gave up 5 bases; unmatched junction bases: 1. CDR3 in amino acids: CASSLWTGGETQYF. CDR3 bases: TGTGCCAGCAGTTTATGGACAGGGGGGGAGACCCAGTACTTC.

V is TRBV5-1 and J is TRBJ2-2, with D unclear. Germline V gene sequence: CDR1 SGHRS, CDR2 YFSETQ. This CDR3 contains 15 residues. Trimming cost V 4 bases and J 1 base, with 11 bases left between them. CDR3 loop: CASSPLSLNTGELFF. CDR3 DNA sequence: TGCGCCAGCAGCCCTCTCTCCCTGAACACCGGGGAGCTGTTTTTT.

The CDR3 coding sequence is TGCGCCAGCACCAAAAGCGGGAGCACCTACAATGAGCAGTTCTTC. This translates into CASTKSGSTYNEQFF. The rearrangement joins TRBV5-1 to TRBJ2-1; the match to TRBD2 covers 8 bases. The junction had 7 bases not matched to a gene; V was cut back by 6 bases and J by 2 bases. Germline V gives CDR1 SGHRS, CDR2 YFSETQ. The CDR3 is 15 residues long. Full variable domain (missing parts from reference TRBV5-1 and TRBJ2-1): KAGVTQTPRYLIKTRGQQVTLSCSPISGHRSVSWYQQTPGQGLQFLFEYFSETQRNKGNFPGRFSGRQFSNSRSEMNVSTLELGDSALYLCASTKSGSTYNEQFFGPGTRLTVL.

The rearrangement links TRBV27 to TRBJ1-6; 9 nucleotides match TRBD1. J lost 7 bases, V lost 5 bases, and 6 bases had no gene match. The germline V gene has CDR1 MNHEY and CDR2 SMNVEV (reference sequence). There are 15 residues in the CDR3. CDR3 sequence: CASSLRDRENSPLHF. Here the CDR3 DNA reads TGTGCCAGCAGTCTCCGGGACAGGGAAAATTCACCCCTCCACTTT.

This clone turned up a few times. V usage is TRBV5-1 and J usage is TRBJ2-2; TRBD2 matches 15 bases. The CDR3 covers 18 residues. Germline V gene lookup returns CDR1 SGHRS and CDR2 YFSETQ. V shed 4 bases, J shed 3 bases, and the junction held 7 bases outside the gene matches. CDR3 bases: TGCGCCAGCAGCCTTACCGGGACTAGCGGGAGGTACACCGGGGAGCTGTTTTTT. Amino acid sequence: CASSLTGTSGRYTGELFF.

The V gene is TRBV2, the J gene TRBJ2-5, with D perhaps matching TRBD2 (5 bases). Trimming removed 4 bases from V and 5 bases from J, with 11 bases in between. The germline V gene encodes CDR1 SNHLY and CDR2 FYNNEI. CDR3 length: 13 amino acids. CDR3 coding DNA: TGTGCCAGCAGTGGGGCTTCGGGGGAGACCCAGTACTTC. Its translation: CASSGASGETQYF. Drawing the rest from reference TRBV2 and TRBJ2-5, the complete variable domain is EPEVTQTPSHQVTQMGQEVILRCVPISNHLYFYWYRQILGQKVEFLVSFYNNEISEKSEIFDDQFSVERPDGSNFTLKIRSTKLEDSAMYFCASSGASGETQYFGPGTRLLVL.

The gene calls are TRBV9 and TRBJ2-2; 10 bases are a match to TRBD1. J was trimmed by 10 bases and V by 2 bases; bases with no gene match: 8. The CDR3 is made up of 15 amino acids. Germline V gene lookup returns CDR1 SGDLS and CDR2 YYNGEE. CDR3: CASSVGDRGREELFF. In DNA, the CDR3 is TGTGCCAGCAGCGTGGGCGACAGGGGGCGGGAGGAGCTGTTTTTT.

The chain links TRBV2 to TRBJ2-7, with TRBD1 identical over 7 bases. The length of the CDR3 is 15 residues. Unmatched junction bases numbered 8, after V lost 4 bases and J lost 2 bases. Germline V gene sequence: CDR1 SNHLY, CDR2 FYNNEI. The CDR3 DNA is TGTGCCAGCAGTGTCCAATTTGGGACAGCCTACGAGCAGTACTTC. As protein: CASSVQFGTAYEQYF.

The genes are TRBV5-6 and TRBJ2-1, with D possibly being TRBD2 (6 bases). CDR3 size: 16 residues. Germline V gene lookup returns CDR1 SGHDT and CDR2 YYEEEE. V gave up 3 bases and J gave up 0 bases, with 13 bases separating them. The CDR3 nucleotides read TGTGCCAGCAGCTACGCGGGACTCAACTCCTACAATGAGCAGTTCTTC. As protein: CASSYAGLNSYNEQFF.

The chain links TRBV19 to TRBJ2-7; D may be TRBD1 (5 bases). The V end lost 1 base, the J end lost 2 bases, and 12 bases lay between the germline ends. There are 15 residues in the CDR3. The germline V gene has CDR1 LNHDA and CDR2 SQIVND (reference sequence). CDR3 protein: CASSIGQGTTYEQYF. Here the CDR3 DNA reads TGTGCCAGTAGTATAGGGCAGGGAACCACCTACGAGCAGTACTTC.

The CDR3 region is CASSLGPGTGSHEQFF. The CDR3 bases are TGCGCCAGCAGCTTGGGGCCCGGCACAGGGTCCCATGAGCAGTTCTTC. The genes are TRBV5-1 and TRBJ2-1; D may be TRBD1 (6 bases). The CDR3 length is 16 residues. The germline CDR1 and CDR2 sequences are SGHRS and YFSETQ. Trimming left V 0 bases short and J 8 bases short, with 18 bases between.

The rearrangement uses TRBV6-5 and TRBJ1-1; no clear D gene. The V end lost 4 bases, the J end lost 2 bases, and 8 bases lay between the germline ends. The CDR3 extends over 13 amino acids. Germline lookup yields CDR1 MNHEY and CDR2 SVGAGI. The CDR3 spells CASSSGINTEAFF. In DNA, the CDR3 is TGTGCCAGCAGTTCAGGAATTAACACTGAAGCTTTCTTT.

This chain links TRBV6-5 with TRBJ1-4; weak D call: TRBD1 (5 bases). This CDR3 is 14 amino acids long. The V end lost 6 bases, the J end lost 5 bases, and 13 bases lay between the germline ends. Germline V gene sequence: CDR1 MNHEY, CDR2 SVGAGI. The CDR3 region is CASRGPGRNEKLFF. The CDR3 DNA sequence: TGTGCCAGCAGGGGACCGGGACGGAATGAAAAACTGTTTTTT.

The V gene is TRBV5-1, the J gene TRBJ2-2; maybe TRBD1 (6 bases). The V end was cut by 0 bases, the J end by 2 bases, with 11 bases between. This CDR3 region has 16 residues. Germline CDR1 is SGHRS and CDR2 is YFSETQ. CDR3 residues: CASSLGIGTNTGELFF. Written as DNA, the CDR3 is TGCGCCAGCAGCTTGGGGATCGGGACAAACACCGGGGAGCTGTTTTTT.

This chain joins TRBV11-2 and TRBJ2-5; D is unclear. The germline V gene encodes CDR1 SGHAT and CDR2 FQNNGV. V was pared by 2 bases and J by 1 base, with 8 bases between. This CDR3 spans 14 amino acids. In nucleotides, the CDR3 is TGTGCCAGCAGCTTACTTGATCTCCAAGAGACCCAGTACTTC. It yields the protein CASSLLDLQETQYF.

The CDR3 region is CAWSGQGYNEQFF. CDR3 bases: TGTGCCTGGAGCGGACAGGGGTACAATGAGCAGTTCTTC. The rearrangement links TRBV30 to TRBJ2-1, with 9 bases lining up with TRBD1. The CDR3 has 13 residues. Looked up from germline, CDR1 is GTSNPN and CDR2 is SVGIG (reference sequence). The V gene end was trimmed by 3 bases and the J gene end by 4 bases; junction bases not matched to a gene: 1.